One and the same sample provided the 3 T cell receptor beta chains below, sequenced in a study of blood T cell repertoires in COVID-19. Some clones are missing from TCRdb's copy, which holds only in-frame ones; the method was immunoSEQ multiplex PCR. The sample includes a few hundred thousand clones, 89% of them seen just once. Sequencing was performed on peripheral blood. All receptors derive from a woman between 40 and 55 years old who had recovered from COVID-19.

This chain links TRBV2 with TRBJ2-2; 15 nucleotides align to TRBD2. There are 19 residues in the CDR3. Unmatched junction bases numbered 5, after V lost 3 bases and J lost 0 bases. The germline V gene has CDR1 SNHLY and CDR2 FYNNEI. CDR3 amino acids: CASSDGLAGGFANTGELFF. In DNA form, the CDR3 reads TGTGCCAGCAGTGATGGACTAGCGGGGGGGTTCGCGAACACCGGGGAGCTGTTTTTT.

This rearrangement joins TRBV12-3 or TRBV12-4 to TRBJ2-7, with 7 bases matching TRBD1. Unmatched junction bases numbered 8, after V lost 6 bases and J lost 6 bases. The CDR3 extends over 13 amino acids. The CDR3 loop is CASSNRGGLEQYF. The CDR3 DNA is TGTGCCAGCAGCAACAGGGGTGGGCTCGAGCAGTACTTC.

The chain employs TRBV5-6 and TRBJ1-1, with TRBD1 matching 10 bases. The ends lost 6 bases at V and 3 bases at J; junction bases unmatched: 8. From germline, CDR1 is SGHDT and CDR2 YYEEEE. The CDR3 contains 15 residues. In nucleotides, the CDR3 is TGTGCCAGCACTCGATCCGGACAGGGGGACACTGAAGCTTTCTTT. Protein product: CASTRSGQGDTEAFF. The whole variable domain, filled in from reference TRBV5-6 and TRBJ1-1, reads DAGVTQSPTHLIKTRGQQVTLRCSPKSGHDTVSWYQQALGQGPQFIFQYYEEEERQRGNFPDRFSGHQFPNYSSELNVNALLLGDSALYLCASTRSGQGDTEAFFGQGTRLTVV.